One and the same sample provided the 29 T cell receptor beta chains below, sequenced in a study of cytomegalovirus exposure and HLA in healthy donors. Primers: 60 Vbeta forward and 13 Jbeta reverse. Measured with immunoSEQ multiplex PCR; TCRdb has only the in-frame clones, and not every one. The data contain about 240,000 clones, 81% of them seen just once; the ten biggest clones take up around 8%. The material sequenced was PBMCs. The receptors derive from a woman aged 60-70 years in good health and CMV-seropositive.

The chain couples TRBV7-9 to TRBJ2-5, with 9 bases matching TRBD1. The J call is uncertain, as TRBJ2-7 better fits the DNA end. CDR3 length equals 14 residues. The germline gives CDR1 SEHNR, CDR2 FQNEAQ (reference sequence). The CDR3 sequence is CASSRRDRVPEQYF. Here the CDR3 DNA reads TGTGCCAGCAGTCGCCGGGACAGGGTTCCCGAGCAGTACTTC.

Concerning this clone itself: At the DNA level, this CDR3 is encoded by other sequences in the same sample as well. The rearrangement links TRBV9 to TRBJ2-7, with 10 nucleotides matching TRBD2. Looked up from germline, CDR1 is SGDLS and CDR2 is YYNGEE. J was trimmed by 6 bases and V by 0 bases; bases with no gene match: 0. There are 13 residues in the CDR3. The CDR3 DNA reads TGTGCCAGCAGCGTAGGGACTAGCGGCGAGCAGTACTTC. Its translation: CASSVGTSGEQYF.

As for this clone: Additional DNA sequences in this sample encode the identical CDR3. The rearrangement links TRBV5-1 to TRBJ2-1, with 10 positions matching TRBD2. CDR1 and CDR2 (germline): SGHRS, YFSETQ. The junction had 5 bases not matched to a gene; V was cut back by 1 base and J by 7 bases. The CDR3 totals 15 residues. The CDR3 spells CASSLSTSGTNEQFF. CDR3 in DNA: TGCGCCAGCAGCTTGAGTACTAGCGGGACGAATGAGCAGTTCTTC. Full variable domain (missing parts from reference TRBV5-1 and TRBJ2-1): KAGVTQTPRYLIKTRGQQVTLSCSPISGHRSVSWYQQTPGQGLQFLFEYFSETQRNKGNFPGRFSGRQFSNSRSEMNVSTLELGDSALYLCASSLSTSGTNEQFFGPGTRLTVL.

V and J are TRBV7-3 and TRBJ2-2; D is unclear. Trimming shortened V by 0 bases and J by 2 bases, and 4 bases separated the two germline ends. The CDR3 sequence is 14 residues long. The V gene's germline CDR1 is SGHTA and CDR2 FQGTGA. The CDR3 bases are TGTGCCAGCAGCTTAACAGCTAACACCGGGGAGCTGTTTTTT. Amino acids: CASSLTANTGELFF.

This clone occurred once. The CDR3 spells CASSLRQGPHEQYF. CDR3 DNA sequence: TGTGCCAGCAGCTTACGGCAGGGTCCCCACGAGCAGTACTTC. This chain uses TRBV13 with TRBJ2-7; D perhaps matches TRBD1 (5 bases). Germline V CDR1 and CDR2: PRHDT, FYEKMQ (reference sequence). V gave up 2 bases and J gave up 5 bases, with 13 bases separating them. The length of the CDR3 is 14 residues.

About this clone itself: Other DNA sequences within the sample encode an identical CDR3. The CDR3 sequence: CASSSQGGTEAFF. The CDR3 nucleotides read TGTGCCAGTAGTAGCCAGGGGGGCACTGAAGCTTTCTTT. The chain couples TRBV19 to TRBJ1-1, with 7 bases fitting TRBD1. The CDR3 is 13 residues long. Looked up from germline, CDR1 is LNHDA and CDR2 is SQIVND (reference sequence). J lost 4 bases, V lost 4 bases, and 3 bases had no gene match.

This sequence joins TRBV7-8 and TRBJ2-5, with D hard to call. The CDR3 contains 15 residues. Germline V lookup: CDR1 SGHVS, CDR2 FQNEAQ. The V end lost 0 bases, the J end lost 7 bases, and 15 bases lay between the germline ends. CDR3 sequence reads: CASSLASTPRGTQYF. In DNA form, the CDR3 reads TGTGCCAGCAGCTTAGCGTCAACCCCCAGAGGGACCCAGTACTTC.

Written as DNA, the CDR3 is TGTGCCAGCAGACTAGCGGGATCGGCCTATGGCTACACCTTC. Translation gives CASRLAGSAYGYTF. The chain recombines TRBV27 with TRBJ1-2; no reliable D call. V lost 6 bases, J lost 4 bases, and 15 bases lay in between. The CDR3 has 14 residues. Germline-derived CDR1 and CDR2 are MNHEY and SMNVEV (reference sequence).

The chain employs TRBV4-1 and TRBJ2-7; 12 positions agree with TRBD2. CDR1 and CDR2 from the germline V gene are MGHRA and YSYEKL. The CDR3 length is 15 residues. V lost 1 base to trimming and J lost 6 bases; unmatched junction nucleotides: 4. The CDR3: CASSQGLAGVGEQYF. CDR3 DNA sequence: TGCGCCAGCAGCCAAGGACTAGCGGGAGTAGGCGAGCAGTACTTC.

The chain employs TRBV7-2 and TRBJ1-2; D call uncertain. The germline CDR1 and CDR2 sequences are SGHTA and FQGNSA. V shed 2 bases and J shed 1 base, with 8 bases lying between them. There are 14 residues in the CDR3. CDR3 protein: CASSLPPFNYGYTF. DNA of the CDR3: TGTGCCAGCAGCTTACCCCCATTTAACTATGGCTACACCTTC. The full variable domain, in which reference TRBV7-2 and TRBJ1-2 provide the parts outside the CDR3, is GAGVSQSPSNKVTEKGKDVELRCDPISGHTALYWYRQSLGQGLEFLIYFQGNSAPDKSGLPSDRFSAERTGGSVSTLTIQRTQQEDSAVYLCASSLPPFNYGYTFGSGTRLTVV.

This rearrangement joins TRBV30 to TRBJ1-2, with 9 bases aligning to TRBD1. V shed 3 bases and J 4 bases; nucleotides not matched to a gene: 6. The CDR3 is 14 residues long. The germline V gene has CDR1 GTSNPN and CDR2 SVGIG (reference sequence). For the CDR3, the DNA is TGTGCCTGGAGCTTGACAGGGGGTGGCTATGGCTACACCTTC. This codes for CAWSLTGGGYGYTF.

The V gene is TRBV4-1, the J gene TRBJ1-2; weak D call: TRBD1 (6 bases). The length of the CDR3 is 13 residues. V was clipped by 4 bases and J by 2 bases, with 8 bases between them. The V gene's germline CDR1 is MGHRA and CDR2 YSYEKL. The CDR3, as DNA: TGCGCCAGCAGCCCACAGGGAAACTATGGCTACACCTTC. It specifies CASSPQGNYGYTF.

The J gene is TRBJ1-2, the V gene TRBV6-6; no clear D. The CDR3 is 10 amino acids. CDR1 and CDR2 from the germline V gene are MNHNY and SVGAGI (reference sequence). Trimming took 8 bases from V and 8 from J, leaving 9 bases between them. CDR3 residues: CASGPRGYTF. The CDR3 nucleotides are TGTGCCAGCGGCCCCCGAGGCTACACCTTC.

The chain recombines TRBV19 with TRBJ1-5, with D possibly TRBD1 on 5 matching bases. Germline V gene sequence: CDR1 LNHDA, CDR2 SQIVND (reference sequence). Trimming pared 7 bases from V and 3 bases from J, leaving 16 bases between. The CDR3 is 15 residues long. The CDR3 DNA reads as TGTGCCAGTACCTCTCTGACAGCTAACAATCAGCCCCAGCATTTT. Translated, it gives CASTSLTANNQPQHF. The full variable domain, with the rest looked up from reference TRBV19 and TRBJ1-5, is DGGITQSPKYLFRKEGQNVTLSCEQNLNHDAMYWYRQDPGQGLRLIYYSQIVNDFQKGDIAEGYSVSREKKESFPLTVTSAQKNPTAFYLCASTSLTANNQPQHFGDGTRLSIL.

This chain connects TRBV6-6 to TRBJ2-3; D uncertain. The CDR3 length is 13 residues. Germline lookup yields CDR1 MNHNY and CDR2 SVGAGI (reference sequence). V was shortened by 4 bases and J by 5 bases, with 10 bases between the two germline ends. The CDR3 DNA reads as TGTGCCAGCAGTTCCCGAGTACGAGATACGCAGTATTTT. Its translation: CASSSRVRDTQYF.

CDR3 nucleotide sequence: TGTGCCAGCAGTTATGGGCAGGAAGCTTTCTTT. Encoded protein: CASSYGQEAFF. The chain has TRBV6-5 and TRBJ1-1; D unclear. The germline V and J ends were trimmed by 3 bases and 8 bases, with 7 bases remaining between them. The CDR3 consists of 11 residues. Germline CDR1 reads MNHEY; CDR2 reads SVGAGI.

The V call is TRBV6-1, the J call TRBJ2-3; 13 bases are a match to TRBD2. The CDR3 loop spans 15 amino acids. Losses at the gene ends were 5 bases for V and 5 bases for J; bases not matched to a gene: 4. Per the germline V gene, CDR1 is MNHNS and CDR2 is SASEGT. The CDR3: CASSMRLAGGDTQYF. CDR3 DNA sequence: TGTGCCAGCAGTATGCGACTAGCGGGAGGAGATACGCAGTATTTT.

This clone appeared a single time. V gene TRBV5-1 combines with J gene TRBJ1-5; 7 bases are shared with TRBD1. In germline, CDR1 is SGHRS, CDR2 YFSETQ. The CDR3 length is 13 residues. J gave up 4 bases and V 4 bases, and 2 bases lay outside the gene matches. The CDR3 is CASSQTGNQPQHF. In DNA form, the CDR3 reads TGCGCCAGCAGCCAGACAGGGAATCAGCCCCAGCATTTT.

V is TRBV21-1 and J is TRBJ2-1; the table's TRBD1 call for D was not verified on the DNA. TRBV21-1 is classified as a pseudogene. CDR3 size: 17 residues. The CDR3 bases are TGTGCCAGCAGCATCCGACAGGGGAGAGACTCCTACAATGAGCAGTTCTTC. It translates to CASSIRQGRDSYNEQFF.

As concerns this clone: Distinct nucleotide sequences in the sample also encode this CDR3. This chain links TRBV5-5 with TRBJ1-1, with D perhaps TRBD1 (5 bases). Germline CDR1 is SGHKS and CDR2 is YYEKEE (reference sequence). CDR3 length: 13 amino acids. Trimming stripped 0 bases from V and 3 bases from J, with 6 bases between. In nucleotides, the CDR3 is TGTGCCAGCAGCTTGGGGGGCCACACTGAAGCTTTCTTT. Amino acid sequence: CASSLGGHTEAFF. The whole variable domain, remainder taken from reference TRBV5-5 and TRBJ1-1, is DAGVTQSPTHLIKTRGQQVTLRCSPISGHKSVSWYQQVLGQGPQFIFQYYEKEERGRGNFPDRFSARQFPNYSSELNVNALLLGDSALYLCASSLGGHTEAFFGQGTRLTVV.

This clone was observed once. The V and J genes are TRBV4-1 and TRBJ1-5; the D is unclear. The germline V gene encodes CDR1 MGHRA and CDR2 YSYEKL. V was cut by 0 bases and J by 5 bases, with 8 bases left in between. The CDR3 loop spans 14 amino acids. The CDR3: CASSQDAAYQPQHF. The CDR3 DNA sequence: TGCGCCAGCAGCCAAGACGCGGCGTATCAGCCCCAGCATTTT.

The rearrangement links TRBV6-1 to TRBJ2-5; the match to TRBD1 covers 7 bases. The CDR3 runs to 14 residues. Trimming cost V 6 bases and J 2 bases; bases outside gene matches: 6. Germline loops: CDR1 MNHNS, CDR2 SASEGT. DNA of the CDR3: TGTGCCAGCAGGATACAGGGGAATCAAGAGACCCAGTACTTC. This translates into CASRIQGNQETQYF.

The rearrangement uses TRBV6-1 and TRBJ2-5, with 10 bases identical to TRBD1. The DNA end is a closer match to TRBJ2-7, so the J assignment may be wrong. This CDR3 is 13 amino acids long. CDR1 is MNHNS and CDR2 is SASEGT in the germline V gene. As DNA, the CDR3 is TGTGCCAGCTTCGGGACAGGGGTGTACGAGCAGTACTTC. Translating it yields CASFGTGVYEQYF.

The chain is built from TRBV6-1 and TRBJ2-7; 14 nucleotides agree with TRBD2. This CDR3 is built from 15 residues. V shed 5 bases and J 7 bases; nucleotides not matched to a gene: 7. Germline V gene data show CDR1 as MNHNS and CDR2 as SASEGT. Written as DNA, the CDR3 is TGTGCCAGCAGTCCCGGACTAGCGGGAGGCGGGGAGCAGTACTTC. This sequence encodes CASSPGLAGGGEQYF.

The V gene is TRBV11-3, the J gene TRBJ2-2; possibly TRBD1 for D (6 bases). This CDR3 spans 14 amino acids. Between the trimmed V and J ends, which lost 5 bases and 6 bases, there was a span of 13 bases. Germline V gene lookup returns CDR1 SGHNT and CDR2 YENEEA. The CDR3 nucleotides read TGTGCCAGCAGCCGACGGGACAATCCCGGGGAGCTGTTTTTT. Its protein product is CASSRRDNPGELFF.

The rearrangement joins TRBV7-8 to TRBJ2-3; D remains ambiguous. V gave up 3 bases and J gave up 6 bases, with 7 bases separating them. This CDR3 comprises 12 residues. Germline-derived CDR1 and CDR2 are SGHVS and FQNEAQ. Here the CDR3 DNA reads TGTGCCAGCAGCTTTCGAGGCGATACGCAGTATTTT. This gives the protein CASSFRGDTQYF.

The V and J genes are TRBV28 and TRBJ2-1; D uncertain. Trimming left V 3 bases short and J 4 bases short, with 13 bases between. Germline CDR1 reads MDHEN; CDR2 reads SYDVKM. The length of the CDR3 is 15 residues. Here the CDR3 DNA reads TGTGCCAGCAGTTTGCCGCCCACGACTTACAATGAGCAGTTCTTC. The encoded protein is CASSLPPTTYNEQFF.

The rearrangement joins TRBV5-4 to TRBJ2-3; weak D call: TRBD1 (6 bases). V was cut by 0 bases and J by 2 bases, with 10 bases left in between. The length of the CDR3 is 15 residues. CDR1 and CDR2 from the germline V gene are SGHNT and YYREEE (reference sequence). Here the CDR3 reads CASSLDQGFTDTQYF. The CDR3 DNA reads TGTGCCAGCAGCTTGGATCAGGGGTTCACAGATACGCAGTATTTT.

The sample holds one count of this clone. The chain carries TRBV7-2 and TRBJ2-7; 7 nucleotides agree with TRBD2. This CDR3 has 16 residues. The ends lost 2 bases at V and 2 bases at J; junction bases unmatched: 9. Germline CDR1 reads SGHTA; CDR2 reads FQGNSA. The CDR3 here is CASSLSGGIDTYEQYF. In DNA, the CDR3 is TGTGCCAGCAGCTTATCGGGGGGAATCGATACCTACGAGCAGTACTTC. Combining the CDR3 with reference TRBV7-2 and TRBJ2-7 gives the whole variable domain GAGVSQSPSNKVTEKGKDVELRCDPISGHTALYWYRQSLGQGLEFLIYFQGNSAPDKSGLPSDRFSAERTGGSVSTLTIQRTQQEDSAVYLCASSLSGGIDTYEQYFGPGTRLTVT.